This T cell receptor beta chain emerged from a study of CD8 T cells in Susac syndrome. Study-wide points: Clonal expansion was present among Susac CD8+ cells. This expansion reached its peak in TEMRA cells and in active patients.

A quantity of about 0.5 to 1 ug RNA underwent reverse transcription using random hexamers. TCR beta CDR3 was amplified by immunoSEQ covering 54 Vbeta and 13 Jbeta. From the immunoSEQ multiplex PCR reads, TCRdb called clonotypes with MiXCR, one entry per CDR3 protein. The sample records 120,000 or so distinct CDR3 sequences, about 95% being singletons. A remark on this clonotype: The antigen is undetermined.

Germline V gene lookup returns CDR1 SGHTA and CDR2 FQGNSA. This CDR3 is built from 15 residues. V shed 4 bases, J shed 6 bases, and the junction held 7 bases outside the gene matches. Negative isolation yielded the CD8+ and CD4+ T cells, while FACS enriched the TEMRA cells. The receptor was derived from a human donor with Susac syndrome. The chain carries TRBV7-2 and TRBJ1-2; 11 bases align to TRBD1. Sequenced input: CD8+ T cells from PBMCs. The chain's CDR3 is CASSSDGDRGDGYTF. The CDR3 coding sequence is TGTGCCAGCAGCTCGGACGGGGACAGGGGGGATGGCTACACCTTC.